The present TCR beta chain was sequenced within a study of beta chain features in type 1 diabetes (dated by TCRdb to 2016 to 2019). Background on the whole study: Patients and healthy donors did not differ in mean age, gender distribution, total cell number or subset yield. A total of 107,917,701 sorted cells were examined across all samples, and a strong correlation was observed between cell number per subset and RNA yield. The study compared the TCRB repertoires of sorted circulating CD4+ T cell subsets in recently diagnosed type 1 diabetes patients with those in matched healthy donors. Naive and central memory subsets were obtained from all 30 or so donors, but regulatory and stem cell-like memory subsets were isolated from only 8 patients and about 8 healthy donors. Summary of the overall study and its limitations: Because cDNA was sequenced instead of genomic DNA, highly expressing activated cells could be over-represented, though the groups showed no difference in activation or CD3 levels. Patients with type 1 diabetes made fewer insertions and deleted more nucleotides at VDJ recombination sites, implying thymic rearrangement abnormalities. A moderate but significant shortening of TCRB CDR3 length was observed in type 1 diabetes patients in all four CD4+ subsets. Only small numbers of individuals were included in the HLA sub-analyses, which left unresolved whether HLA type had any influence on TCRB rearrangement. PCR may preferentially amplify shorter templates, but because patient and control samples were amplified and corrected together, any resulting skew would affect both groups equally. Naive, central memory and regulatory TCRB repertoires appeared to be more alike among patients than among healthy donors.

From its cysteine to its phenylalanine, the CDR3 spans 14 amino acids. CDR3 DNA is the only sequence kept; it has 42 bases, read in frame from the first base. From the germline V gene, CDR1 is SQVTM and CDR2 is ANQGSEA. The germline V end is reduced by 6 bases and the J end by 4 bases; junction bases left unmatched: 7. All of the isolated RNA was reverse transcribed with the High Capacity cDNA Reverse Transcription Kit, so expressed TCRB transcripts were sequenced. Deep immunoSEQ sequencing was performed on naive, central memory and regulatory T cell samples, with an average of roughly 3.6 million total reads per sample. Sorted cells were lysed in RLT buffer and RNA was extracted with DNase-treated RNeasy Micro or Mini kits, depending on cell number. To prevent cross-contamination, every cell subset was processed on its own, while patient and healthy donor samples were processed together. The immunoSEQ multiplex PCR was used to amplify TCRB sequences from cDNA, yielding 87-bp fragments that span the CDR3 region. Amplicons were sequenced on the Illumina HiSeq platform. In the source study's methods: Synthetic template baselines were used to correct PCR bias computationally, reads within Hamming distance 2 were collapsed, and singletons that could not be merged were discarded. Reads were aligned to IMGT to assign V, D and J genes, CDR3 length, and insertions or deletions at six rearrangement sites. Clonotype counts were normalized to sorted cell number within each subset before computing true diversity and Gini coefficients with the tcR R package. The overlap coefficient, calculated on TCRB nucleotide sequences, was used to measure repertoire sharing. Out-of-frame TCRB sequences from naive cells were analyzed to stand in for the pre-selection repertoire. The immuneACCESS repertoire file appears here via TCRdb, limited to in-frame rearrangements. These files lack a portion of the clones; in checked studies, under half of the deficit traces to unresolved V genes, and the cause of the others is not known. V and J calls and clone size are as listed in that table; D and trimming were resolved from the DNA. Counted in this sample were about 360,000 clones; around 12% of them appeared once. Around 0.0099% of the sample goes to the ten largest clones.

This clone was observed once. Its recognized antigen is unknown. Nothing much larger sits one base from this clone, and base qualities are not available. A single peripheral blood draw of 90 to 150 mL on average was collected from each donor into heparinised tubes. A BD FACSAria II and a panel including CD45RO, CCR7, CD25, CD127, CD95 and CD27 were used to sort naive, central memory, regulatory and stem cell-like memory CD4+ T cells. Every sorted population had a purity above 95%. PBMCs were isolated immediately by Lymphoprep density gradient centrifugation and stained directly without culture. Samples were stained and sorted in pairs, with one healthy donor and one patient per experiment, so that batch effects were minimized.

The receptor chain draws on TRBV29-1 and TRBJ2-5; 11 bases in between match TRBD2. The sequenced sample consisted of naive CD4+ T cells from blood. Reading the label with the study, this specimen's cell subset or site is: true naive CD4+ T cells. This TCR was sampled from a woman younger than 35 with type 1 diabetes. The nucleotide sequence is TGCAGCGTCCGCTCTAGCGGGGGGCTAGAGACCCAGTACTTC. Translated, it gives CSVRSSGGLETQYF.